The 32 T cell receptor beta chains below were found in one sample sequenced in a study of PD-1 blockade in classical Hodgkin lymphoma. Every patient experienced relapse after autologous stem cell transplantation, and brentuximab vedotin exposure varied. Thawed PBMCs were subjected to magnetic negative selection, which yielded isolated CD8+ T cells. Method: immunoSEQ multiplex PCR; TCRdb's copy keeps in-frame clones and lacks some. The sample includes some 10,000 clones, roughly 80% of them seen just once. Material: CD8+ T cells from blood, obtained at baseline. The receptors derive from a human donor with classical Hodgkin lymphoma.

This clone showed up just once. The chain employs TRBV4-3 and TRBJ2-1, with D unresolved. This CDR3 is built from 12 residues. Between the trimmed V and J ends, which lost 0 bases and 9 bases, there was a span of 6 bases. Germline loops: CDR1 LGHNA, CDR2 YSLEER. The CDR3 region is CASSQEKREQFF. In nucleotides, the CDR3 is TGCGCCAGCAGCCAAGAAAAGCGTGAGCAGTTCTTC.

This clone is a singleton in its sample. V usage is TRBV27 and J usage is TRBJ2-1; 8 positions match TRBD2. Germline V gene data show CDR1 as MNHEY and CDR2 as SMNVEV (reference sequence). This CDR3 has 18 residues. The J segment lost 4 bases and the V segment lost 0 bases, leaving 11 bases of the junction unmatched. Here the CDR3 DNA reads TGTGCCAGCAGTTTATCTAGCGGGGAACAGCCCCCATACAATGAGCAGTTCTTC. Translated, it gives CASSLSSGEQPPYNEQFF.

The chain couples TRBV27 to TRBJ2-7, with 7 bases that match TRBD2. This CDR3 spans 15 amino acids. Germline V gene lookup returns CDR1 MNHEY and CDR2 SMNVEV (reference sequence). The trim removed 0 bases at V and 2 bases at J, leaving 4 bases unmatched. CDR3 in DNA: TGTGCCAGCAGTTTATCAGCGGGGCCCGCCTACGAGCAGTACTTC. Amino acids: CASSLSAGPAYEQYF.

This chain connects TRBV19 to TRBJ1-3; 8 bases match TRBD1. CDR1 and CDR2 from the germline V gene are LNHDA and SQIVND (reference sequence). V dropped 7 bases and J dropped 0; count of bases not matched to a gene: 11. The CDR3 has 17 amino acids. The CDR3 region has the DNA TGTGCCAGTATCGCTCCGCGGGACAGGAGCTCTGGAAACACCATATATTTT. It codes for CASIAPRDRSSGNTIYF.

This CDR3 is CASSQPLWATGDTGELFF. The CDR3 region has the DNA TGTGCCAGCAGCCAACCTCTTTGGGCGACAGGGGACACCGGGGAGCTGTTTTTT. The chain employs TRBV4-2 and TRBJ2-2; 8 nucleotides align to TRBD1. Germline V gene data show CDR1 as LGHNA and CDR2 as YNFKEQ. The CDR3 contains 18 residues. Trimming at V came to 2 bases and at J to 3 bases, leaving 11 bases not matched to a gene.

V usage is TRBV29-1 and J usage is TRBJ2-5; D unresolved. The ends were cut back, 4 bases at V and 0 bases at J, with 9 bases in the middle. Germline CDR1 and CDR2: SQVTM and ANQGSEA. The CDR3 is 13 residues long. CDR3 sequence: CSVVAAYQETQYF. CDR3 coding DNA: TGCAGCGTTGTGGCAGCGTACCAAGAGACCCAGTACTTC.

J is TRBJ1-5 and V is TRBV2; D uncertain. V lost 11 bases and J lost 0, with 20 bases in between. This CDR3 is built from 16 residues. Germline CDR1 reads SNHLY; CDR2 reads FYNNEI. CDR3 residues: CACTQGREYSNQPQHF. The DNA for the CDR3 is TGTGCCTGTACCCAAGGGAGGGAGTATAGCAATCAGCCCCAGCATTTT.

The genes are TRBV7-9 and TRBJ2-3; 11 bases match TRBD2. CDR3 length: 18 amino acids. The V and J ends lost 5 bases and 0 bases, in that order; junction bases with no gene match: 10. The germline V gene has CDR1 SEHNR and CDR2 FQNEAQ (reference sequence). CDR3 in amino acids: CASSANPGLAVSTDTQYF. CDR3 nucleotide sequence: TGTGCCAGCAGCGCCAACCCGGGACTAGCGGTTAGCACAGATACGCAGTATTTT.

The gene calls are TRBV7-2 and TRBJ2-1; TRBD2 agrees at 10 bases. Germline V gene data show CDR1 as SGHTA and CDR2 as FQGNSA. The CDR3 has 14 amino acids. Germline trimming cut 1 base from V and 9 bases from J; bases unmatched to any gene: 3. CDR3 residues: CASSLGLAGAEQFF. For the CDR3, the DNA is TGTGCCAGCAGCTTAGGGCTAGCGGGAGCTGAGCAGTTCTTC.

The V and J genes are TRBV13 and TRBJ2-5, with D unresolved. Trimming shortened V by 2 bases and J by 5 bases, and 12 bases separated the two germline ends. The CDR3 has 14 amino acids. Germline CDR1 and CDR2: PRHDT and FYEKMQ (reference sequence). The CDR3 DNA sequence: TGTGCCAGCAGCTTAACAGCCAGGATTGAGACCCAGTACTTC. Translation: CASSLTARIETQYF.

V is TRBV7-9 and J is TRBJ1-5; no clear D. Trimming pared 5 bases from V and 3 bases from J, leaving 14 bases between. The CDR3 covers 15 residues. The germline CDR1 and CDR2 sequences are SEHNR and FQNEAQ (reference sequence). As DNA, the CDR3 is TGTGCCAGCAGCGTCACGGACGGCCTCAATCAGCCCCAGCATTTT. Amino acids: CASSVTDGLNQPQHF.

This sequence joins TRBV27 and TRBJ2-3, with 11 nucleotides matching TRBD1. The CDR3 is 15 amino acids. The V gene's germline CDR1 is MNHEY and CDR2 SMNVEV (reference sequence). The V and J ends lost 7 bases and 3 bases, in that order; junction bases with no gene match: 6. CDR3 region: CASNIGTGGTDTQYF. DNA for the CDR3: TGTGCCAGCAACATTGGGACAGGGGGAACAGATACGCAGTATTTT.

The J gene is TRBJ2-3, the V gene TRBV6-1, with TRBD2 matching over 8 bases. Germline CDR1 is MNHNS and CDR2 is SASEGT. J was trimmed by 4 bases and V by 0 bases; bases with no gene match: 6. CDR3 length: 16 amino acids. CDR3 protein: CASSEAVAGPPDTQYF. The DNA of the CDR3 is TGTGCCAGCAGTGAAGCAGTAGCGGGACCCCCAGATACGCAGTATTTT.

The chain links TRBV11-2 to TRBJ2-5; D is tentatively TRBD1 or TRBD2 (5 bases each). The J call may not be correct, given that the DNA end is closer to TRBJ2-7. The CDR3 runs 14 residues. Germline V CDR1 and CDR2: SGHAT, FQNNGV. The CDR3 is CASSLGGAGYEQYF. DNA of the CDR3: TGTGCCAGCAGCTTAGGAGGGGCAGGTTACGAGCAGTACTTC.

The rearrangement uses TRBV30 and TRBJ2-5, with D perhaps TRBD2 (6 bases). The CDR3 covers 13 residues. Germline CDR1 is GTSNPN and CDR2 is SVGIG (reference sequence). Trimming took off 2 bases at V and 2 bases at J, with 9 bases between the two ends. DNA of the CDR3: TGTGCCTGGAGTAGGGACTGGCAAGAGACCCAGTACTTC. Translating it yields CAWSRDWQETQYF.

This sequence joins TRBV19 and TRBJ2-1; 10 bases align to TRBD2. The J segment lost 8 bases and the V segment lost 2 bases, leaving 12 bases of the junction unmatched. Per the germline V gene, CDR1 is LNHDA and CDR2 is SQIVND (reference sequence). The CDR3 is made up of 17 amino acids. The CDR3 DNA follows: TGTGCCAGTAGTATAATGACTAGCGGGTACTACAGGGATGAGCAGTTCTTC. Translated, it gives CASSIMTSGYYRDEQFF.

This chain links TRBV11-3 with TRBJ2-1; the D gene is possibly TRBD1 (6 bases). Deletions cut 5 bases from V and 6 bases from J, with 20 bases between. CDR3 length: 16 amino acids. Germline V gene sequence: CDR1 SGHNT, CDR2 YENEEA. The CDR3, as DNA: TGTGCCAGCAGCCCCCACCTCGGACAGCCCCTCAATGAGCAGTTCTTC. It is translated as CASSPHLGQPLNEQFF.

V gene TRBV5-6 combines with J gene TRBJ2-7; tentatively, D is TRBD1 (6 bases). Germline-derived CDR1 and CDR2 are SGHDT and YYEEEE. V was shortened by 4 bases and J by 5 bases, with 7 bases between the two germline ends. This CDR3 is 11 amino acids long. CDR3 nucleotides: TGTGCCAGCAGCAGGACAGACGAGCAGTACTTC. Translation gives CASSRTDEQYF. The full variable domain, completed using reference TRBV5-6 and TRBJ2-7, is DAGVTQSPTHLIKTRGQQVTLRCSPKSGHDTVSWYQQALGQGPQFIFQYYEEEERQRGNFPDRFSGHQFPNYSSELNVNALLLGDSALYLCASSRTDEQYFGPGTRLTVT.

V usage is TRBV19 and J usage is TRBJ2-1; 12 bases align to TRBD2. Looked up from germline, CDR1 is LNHDA and CDR2 is SQIVND (reference sequence). Trimming at V came to 3 bases and at J to 4 bases, leaving 10 bases not matched to a gene. This CDR3 is 18 amino acids long. The CDR3 bases are TGTGCCAGTAGTATCCACAAGACTAGCGGGAGAGGATACAATGAGCAGTTCTTC. Its protein product is CASSIHKTSGRGYNEQFF.

This rearrangement joins TRBV27 to TRBJ1-5; 7 positions match TRBD1. Trimming removed 5 bases from V and 1 base from J; junction bases left unmatched: 2. The CDR3 covers 14 residues. The germline V gene has CDR1 MNHEY and CDR2 SMNVEV (reference sequence). This CDR3 is CASSHRGSNQPQHF. CDR3 DNA sequence: TGTGCCAGCAGTCACAGGGGAAGCAATCAGCCCCAGCATTTT.

The V call is TRBV4-3, the J call TRBJ2-1; TRBD2 matches at 9 bases. There are 17 residues in the CDR3. Germline CDR1 reads LGHNA; CDR2 reads YSLEER. Losses at the gene ends were 0 bases for V and 4 bases for J; bases not matched to a gene: 7. CDR3 in amino acids: CASSQDRAGGPYNEQFF. In nucleotides, the CDR3 is TGCGCCAGCAGCCAAGATCGCGCGGGAGGGCCTTACAATGAGCAGTTCTTC.

This clone was detected only once. The rearrangement links TRBV6-5 to TRBJ2-7; D uncertain. V lost 6 bases and J lost 2, with 11 bases in between. The germline gives CDR1 MNHEY, CDR2 SVGAGI. CDR3 size: 13 residues. CDR3 region: CASSRDWPYEQYF. The CDR3 nucleotides read TGTGCCAGCAGCCGCGACTGGCCCTACGAGCAGTACTTC.

This chain connects TRBV7-2 to TRBJ2-3; 12 bases align to TRBD2. V lost 1 base to trimming and J lost 4 bases; unmatched junction nucleotides: 9. The V gene's germline CDR1 is SGHTA and CDR2 FQGNSA. The CDR3 sequence is 18 residues long. As DNA, the CDR3 is TGTGCCAGCAGCTTAGTTCTGCTAGCGGGAGGGGGCCCAGATACGCAGTATTTT. Translating gives CASSLVLLAGGGPDTQYF.

The CDR3 DNA follows: TGCAGCGTTGAAGATCAACTGGACTACAATGAGCAGTTCTTC. It encodes CSVEDQLDYNEQFF. The chain joins TRBV29-1 to TRBJ2-1, with D uncertain. Trimming left V 0 bases short and J 3 bases short, with 9 bases between. The CDR3 runs 14 residues. Germline assignment: CDR1 SQVTM and CDR2 ANQGSEA.

This clone was found once. The J gene is TRBJ2-7, the V gene TRBV28, with TRBD1 as a possible D gene (7 bases). Germline CDR1 is MDHEN and CDR2 is SYDVKM. This CDR3 has 14 residues. V shed 5 bases and J shed 8 bases, with 19 bases lying between them. The chain's CDR3 is CASSPQGSRGQQYF. The CDR3 DNA sequence: TGTGCCAGCAGTCCACAGGGGTCGCGGGGTCAGCAGTACTTC.

V is TRBV30 and J is TRBJ1-2; weak D call: TRBD1 (6 bases). V was trimmed by 3 bases and J by 2 bases, leaving 10 bases between them. Germline V gene data show CDR1 as GTSNPN and CDR2 as SVGIG (reference sequence). The CDR3 is 13 residues long. CDR3 sequence: CAWSRTGNYGYTF. The CDR3 nucleotides read TGTGCCTGGAGCAGAACAGGGAACTATGGCTACACCTTC.

This clone was detected a few times. The chain is built from TRBV11-2 and TRBJ1-1, with 7 positions matching TRBD1. CDR1 is SGHAT, CDR2 FQNNGV, per germline. This CDR3 has 12 amino acids. V shed 4 bases, J shed 10 bases, and the junction held 6 bases outside the gene matches. The CDR3 DNA is TGTGCCAGCAGCTCCCGGGACAGAACAGCTTTCTTT. Protein product: CASSSRDRTAFF.

CDR3 sequence reads: CSIPKTGNYGYTF. The CDR3 DNA reads TGCAGCATACCTAAGACAGGGAACTATGGCTACACCTTC. This chain uses TRBV29-1 with TRBJ1-2; TRBD1 agrees at 7 bases. This CDR3 comprises 13 residues. The ends lost 8 bases at V and 2 bases at J; junction bases unmatched: 8. Germline loops: CDR1 SQVTM, CDR2 ANQGSEA.

The chain has TRBV5-4 and TRBJ1-5; weak D call: TRBD1 (5 bases). The ends were cut back, 0 bases at V and 1 base at J, with 5 bases in the middle. The germline V gene has CDR1 SGHNT and CDR2 YYREEE (reference sequence). This CDR3 contains 14 residues. The CDR3 DNA sequence: TGTGCCAGCAGCTTGGAGGGGAGCAATCAGCCCCAGCATTTT. This gives the protein CASSLEGSNQPQHF. The complete variable domain, with remaining parts taken from reference TRBV5-4 and TRBJ1-5, reads ETGVTQSPTHLIKTRGQQVTLRCSSQSGHNTVSWYQQALGQGPQFIFQYYREEENGRGNFPPRFSGLQFPNYSSELNVNALELDDSALYLCASSLEGSNQPQHFGDGTRLSIL.

This clone was picked up one time. The gene calls are TRBV2 and TRBJ2-4, with no clear D. This CDR3 has 16 residues. Germline V gene sequence: CDR1 SNHLY, CDR2 FYNNEI. V was pared by 2 bases and J by 0 bases, with 11 bases between. The CDR3 reads CASSELYSLAKNIQYF. CDR3 in DNA: TGTGCCAGCAGTGAACTGTACAGTCTAGCCAAAAACATTCAGTACTTC. Full variable domain (outside the CDR3, taken from reference TRBV2 and TRBJ2-4): EPEVTQTPSHQVTQMGQEVILRCVPISNHLYFYWYRQILGQKVEFLVSFYNNEISEKSEIFDDQFSVERPDGSNFTLKIRSTKLEDSAMYFCASSELYSLAKNIQYFGAGTRLSVL.

The chain combines TRBV23-1 with TRBJ2-7; D not resolved. TRBV23-1 is an open reading frame, and its role is uncertain. V lost 2 bases to trimming and J lost 2 bases, with 4 bases between them. The CDR3 loop spans 12 amino acids. The chain's CDR3 is CASSQTAYEQYF. CDR3 coding DNA: TGCGCCAGCAGTCAAACGGCCTACGAGCAGTACTTC.

This clone was recorded a few times. The gene calls are TRBV5-1 and TRBJ1-2; D unresolved. Trimming stripped 4 bases from V and 1 base from J, with 8 bases between. Germline V CDR1 and CDR2: SGHRS, YFSETQ. CDR3 size: 13 residues. CDR3 residues: CASSPEDNYGYTF. The CDR3 DNA sequence: TGCGCCAGCAGCCCAGAGGATAACTATGGCTACACCTTC.